The 3 T cell receptor beta chains listed next were all sequenced from one sample in a study of cytomegalovirus exposure and HLA in healthy donors. Both 60 Vbeta primers and 13 Jbeta primers went into the PCR. TCRdb keeps only in-frame clones here, not all; method: immunoSEQ multiplex PCR. The sample shows under 150,000 clones, 80% of them seen only once. Input material: PBMCs. These receptors all come from a male donor in good health and CMV-seropositive.

This rearrangement joins TRBV9 to TRBJ2-7; possible D gene TRBD2, 5 bases. Trimming removed 3 bases at V and 5 bases at J, with 18 bases between. Germline-derived CDR1 and CDR2 are SGDLS and YYNGEE. The CDR3 is 15 amino acids. CDR3 sequence: CASSGGLEGNHEQYF. The CDR3 coding sequence is TGTGCCAGCAGCGGTGGGCTTGAGGGTAACCACGAGCAGTACTTC.

V usage is TRBV7-9 and J usage is TRBJ2-7; possible D gene TRBD2, 6 bases. The length of the CDR3 is 13 residues. V gave up 5 bases and J gave up 2 bases, with 10 bases separating them. The germline V gene encodes CDR1 SEHNR and CDR2 FQNEAQ (reference sequence). As DNA, the CDR3 is TGTGCCAGCAGCCGCGGGACCCCCTACGAGCAGTACTTC. It translates to CASSRGTPYEQYF. The full variable domain, with the rest looked up from reference TRBV7-9 and TRBJ2-7, is DTGVSQNPRHKITKRGQNVTFRCDPISEHNRLYWYRQTLGQGPEFLTYFQNEAQLEKSRLLSDRFSAERPKGSFSTLEIQRTEQGDSAMYLCASSRGTPYEQYFGPGTRLTVT.

V gene TRBV19 combines with J gene TRBJ2-7, with TRBD1 identical over 7 bases. V was clipped by 6 bases and J by 2 bases; unmatched bases: 1. This CDR3 spans 12 amino acids. Germline V CDR1 and CDR2: LNHDA, SQIVND (reference sequence). CDR3 sequence (DNA): TGTGCCAGTAGAGACAGGGCCTACGAGCAGTACTTC. Its protein is CASRDRAYEQYF.